This T cell receptor (beta chain) was retrieved from a study of cytomegalovirus exposure and HLA in healthy donors. The overall study: There were around 390 genotyped donors. Of these, 81% fell in the genetic ancestry cluster associated with self-reported Caucasian donors. General observations from the study: As a later analysis revealed, the rate of TCR association differed by HLA locus, with DRB1 most and HLA-C fewest.

Of note for this clone: What it binds is unknown.

The germline gives CDR1 LNHDA, CDR2 SQIVND (reference sequence). The CDR3 contains 12 residues. V lost 4 bases to trimming and J lost 6 bases; unmatched junction nucleotides: 0. Use of 60 Vbeta and 13 Jbeta primers characterized the PCR. Measured with immunoSEQ multiplex PCR; TCRdb has only the in-frame clones, and not every one. The sample data list 130,000 or so clones. The specimen sequenced was PBMCs. This sequence joins TRBV19 and TRBJ2-1; 7 bases line up with TRBD1. This clonotype was sampled from a woman aged 18-29 years in good health and CMV-seronegative. CDR3 residues: CASSRQGNEQFF. CDR3 nucleotides: TGTGCCAGTAGTAGACAGGGCAATGAGCAGTTCTTC.